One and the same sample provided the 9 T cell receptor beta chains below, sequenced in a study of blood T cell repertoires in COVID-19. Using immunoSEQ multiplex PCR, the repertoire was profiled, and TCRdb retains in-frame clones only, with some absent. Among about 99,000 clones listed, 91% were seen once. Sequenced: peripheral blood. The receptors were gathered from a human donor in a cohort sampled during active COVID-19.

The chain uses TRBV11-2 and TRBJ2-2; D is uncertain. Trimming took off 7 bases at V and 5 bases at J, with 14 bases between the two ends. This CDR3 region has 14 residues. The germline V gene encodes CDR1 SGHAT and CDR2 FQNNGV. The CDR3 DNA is TGTGCCAGCACCGCCTTAAAGGAGACCGGGGAGCTGTTTTTT. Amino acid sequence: CASTALKETGELFF.

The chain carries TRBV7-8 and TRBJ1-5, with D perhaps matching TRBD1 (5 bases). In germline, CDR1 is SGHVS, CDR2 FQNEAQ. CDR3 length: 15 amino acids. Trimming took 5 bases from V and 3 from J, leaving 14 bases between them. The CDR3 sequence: CASSIYQGPNQPQHF. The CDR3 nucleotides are TGTGCCAGCAGCATTTACCAGGGTCCCAATCAGCCCCAGCATTTT.

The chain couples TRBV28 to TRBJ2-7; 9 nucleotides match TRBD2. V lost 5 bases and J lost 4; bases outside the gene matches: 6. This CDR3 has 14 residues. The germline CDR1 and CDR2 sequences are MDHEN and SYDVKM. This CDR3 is CASSRSGGGYEQYF. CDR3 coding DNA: TGTGCCAGCAGTCGTAGCGGGGGAGGGTACGAGCAGTACTTC.

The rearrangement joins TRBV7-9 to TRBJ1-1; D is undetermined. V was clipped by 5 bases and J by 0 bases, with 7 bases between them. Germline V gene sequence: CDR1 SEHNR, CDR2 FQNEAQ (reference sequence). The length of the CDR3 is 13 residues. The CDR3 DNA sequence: TGTGCCAGCAGCATCCCAGTGAACACTGAAGCTTTCTTT. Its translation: CASSIPVNTEAFF. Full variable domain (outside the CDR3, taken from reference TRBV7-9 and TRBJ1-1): DTGVSQNPRHKITKRGQNVTFRCDPISEHNRLYWYRQTLGQGPEFLTYFQNEAQLEKSRLLSDRFSAERPKGSFSTLEIQRTEQGDSAMYLCASSIPVNTEAFFGQGTRLTVV.

The CDR3 nucleotides read TGCAGCGTTCGCCTCGTCAGCTACAATGAGCAGTTCTTC. Translation gives CSVRLVSYNEQFF. The chain links TRBV29-1 to TRBJ2-1; D not resolved. This CDR3 is 13 amino acids long. The ends were cut back, 5 bases at V and 3 bases at J, with 11 bases in the middle. Germline CDR1 reads SQVTM; CDR2 reads ANQGSEA.

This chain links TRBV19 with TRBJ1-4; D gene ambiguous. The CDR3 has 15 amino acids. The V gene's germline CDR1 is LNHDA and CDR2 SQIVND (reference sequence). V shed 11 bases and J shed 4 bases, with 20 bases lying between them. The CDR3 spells CASGSSGVLNEKLFF. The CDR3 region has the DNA TGTGCCTCCGGCTCTAGCGGGGTACTTAATGAAAAACTGTTTTTT.

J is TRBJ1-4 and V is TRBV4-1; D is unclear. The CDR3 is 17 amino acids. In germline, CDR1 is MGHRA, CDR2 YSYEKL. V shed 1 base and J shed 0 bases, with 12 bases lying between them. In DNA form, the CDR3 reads TGCGCCAGCAGCCAAGCCCCAGATCTTGCAACTAATGAAAAACTGTTTTTT. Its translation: CASSQAPDLATNEKLFF.

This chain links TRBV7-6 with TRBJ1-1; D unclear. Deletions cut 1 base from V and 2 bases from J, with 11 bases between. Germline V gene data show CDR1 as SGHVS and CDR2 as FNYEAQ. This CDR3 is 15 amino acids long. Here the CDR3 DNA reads TGTGCCAGCAGCTTAGAGCCAGACATAAACACTGAAGCTTTCTTT. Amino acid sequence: CASSLEPDINTEAFF. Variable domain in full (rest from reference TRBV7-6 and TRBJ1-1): GAGVSQSPRYKVTKRGQDVALRCDPISGHVSLYWYRQALGQGPEFLTYFNYEAQQDKSGLPNDRFSAERPEGSISTLTIQRTEQRDSAMYRCASSLEPDINTEAFFGQGTRLTVV.

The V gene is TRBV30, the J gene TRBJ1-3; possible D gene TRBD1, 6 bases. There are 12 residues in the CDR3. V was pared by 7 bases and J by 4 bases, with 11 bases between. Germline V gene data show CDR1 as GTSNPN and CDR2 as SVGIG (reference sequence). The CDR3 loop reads CASAGTGNTIYF. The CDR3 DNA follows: TGTGCCTCTGCCGGGACAGGAAACACCATATATTTT.